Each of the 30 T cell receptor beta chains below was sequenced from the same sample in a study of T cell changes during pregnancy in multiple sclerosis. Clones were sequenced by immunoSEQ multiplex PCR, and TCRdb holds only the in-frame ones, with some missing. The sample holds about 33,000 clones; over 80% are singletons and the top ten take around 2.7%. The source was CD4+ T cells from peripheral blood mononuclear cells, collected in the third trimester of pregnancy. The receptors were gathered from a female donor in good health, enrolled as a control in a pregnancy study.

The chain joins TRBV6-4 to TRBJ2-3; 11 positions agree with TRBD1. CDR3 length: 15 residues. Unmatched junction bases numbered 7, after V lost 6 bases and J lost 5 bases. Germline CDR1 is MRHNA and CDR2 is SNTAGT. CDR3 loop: CASSPRDRGRDTQYF. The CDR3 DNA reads TGTGCCAGCAGCCCAAGGGACAGGGGGAGAGATACGCAGTATTTT.

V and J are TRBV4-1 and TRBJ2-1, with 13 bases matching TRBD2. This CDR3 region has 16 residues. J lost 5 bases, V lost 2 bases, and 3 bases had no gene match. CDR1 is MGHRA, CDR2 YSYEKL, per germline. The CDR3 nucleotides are TGCGCCAGCAGCCAAACCGGGACTAGCGGGGACAATGAGCAGTTCTTC. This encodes CASSQTGTSGDNEQFF.

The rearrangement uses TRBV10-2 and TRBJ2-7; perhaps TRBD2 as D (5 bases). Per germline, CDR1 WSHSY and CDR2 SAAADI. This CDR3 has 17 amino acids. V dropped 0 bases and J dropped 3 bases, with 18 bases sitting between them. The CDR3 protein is CASSESSGSGRIYEQYF. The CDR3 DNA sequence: TGCGCCAGCAGTGAGTCATCAGGAAGCGGAAGAATCTACGAGCAGTACTTC.

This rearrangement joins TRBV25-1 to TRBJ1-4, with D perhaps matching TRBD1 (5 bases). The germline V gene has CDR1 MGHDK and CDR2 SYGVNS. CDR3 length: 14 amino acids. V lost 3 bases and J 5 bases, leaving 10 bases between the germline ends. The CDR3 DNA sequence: TGTGCCAGCAGTGACCCAGGGCGCAATGAAAAACTGTTTTTT. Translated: CASSDPGRNEKLFF.

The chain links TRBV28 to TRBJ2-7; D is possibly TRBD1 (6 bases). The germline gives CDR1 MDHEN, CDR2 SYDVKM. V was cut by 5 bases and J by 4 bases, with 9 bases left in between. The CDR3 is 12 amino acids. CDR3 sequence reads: CASSRTAYEQYF. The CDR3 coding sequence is TGTGCCAGCAGTCGGACAGCTTACGAGCAGTACTTC.

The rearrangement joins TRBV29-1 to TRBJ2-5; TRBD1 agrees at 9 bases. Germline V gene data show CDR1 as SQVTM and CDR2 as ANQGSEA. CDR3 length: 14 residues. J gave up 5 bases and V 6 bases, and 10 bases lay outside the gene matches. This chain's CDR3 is CSVATGGAWETQYF. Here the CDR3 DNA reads TGCAGCGTCGCTACAGGGGGCGCTTGGGAGACCCAGTACTTC.

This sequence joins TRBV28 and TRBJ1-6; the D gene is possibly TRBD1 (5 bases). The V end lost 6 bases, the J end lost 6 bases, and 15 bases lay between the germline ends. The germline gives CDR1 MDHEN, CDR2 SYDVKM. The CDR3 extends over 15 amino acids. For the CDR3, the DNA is TGTGCCAGCAGATCTACAGGACCGAGTAATTCACCCCTCCACTTT. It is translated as CASRSTGPSNSPLHF.

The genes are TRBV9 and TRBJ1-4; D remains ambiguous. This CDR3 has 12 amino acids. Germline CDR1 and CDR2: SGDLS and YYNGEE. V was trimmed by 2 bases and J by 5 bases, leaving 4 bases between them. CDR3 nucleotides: TGTGCCAGCAGCGTCGGGAATGAAAAACTGTTTTTT. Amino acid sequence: CASSVGNEKLFF.

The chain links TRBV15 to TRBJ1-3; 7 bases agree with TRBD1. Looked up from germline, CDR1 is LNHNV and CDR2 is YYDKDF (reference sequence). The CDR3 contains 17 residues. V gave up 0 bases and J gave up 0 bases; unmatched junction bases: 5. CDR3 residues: CATSRDGGTASGNTIYF. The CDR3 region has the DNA TGTGCCACCAGCAGAGATGGAGGGACAGCCTCTGGAAACACCATATATTTT.

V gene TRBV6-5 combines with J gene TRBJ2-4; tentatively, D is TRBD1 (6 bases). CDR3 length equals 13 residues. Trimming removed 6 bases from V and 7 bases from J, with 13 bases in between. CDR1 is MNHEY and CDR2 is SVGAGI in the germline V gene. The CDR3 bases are TGTGCCAGCAGCCCGGACAGTTTGAACATTCAGTACTTC. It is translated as CASSPDSLNIQYF.

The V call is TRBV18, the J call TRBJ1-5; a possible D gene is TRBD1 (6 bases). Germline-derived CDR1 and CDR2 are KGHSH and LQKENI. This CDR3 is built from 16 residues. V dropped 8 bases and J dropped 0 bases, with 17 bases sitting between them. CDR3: CASRGPGTNSNQPQHF. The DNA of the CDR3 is TGTGCCAGCCGCGGCCCGGGGACAAATAGCAATCAGCCCCAGCATTTT.

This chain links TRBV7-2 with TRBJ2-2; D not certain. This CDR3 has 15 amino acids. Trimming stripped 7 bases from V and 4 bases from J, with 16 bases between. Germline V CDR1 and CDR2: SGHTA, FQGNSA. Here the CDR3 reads CASTPWAISTGELFF. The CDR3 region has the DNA TGTGCCAGCACCCCCTGGGCTATAAGCACCGGGGAGCTGTTTTTT.

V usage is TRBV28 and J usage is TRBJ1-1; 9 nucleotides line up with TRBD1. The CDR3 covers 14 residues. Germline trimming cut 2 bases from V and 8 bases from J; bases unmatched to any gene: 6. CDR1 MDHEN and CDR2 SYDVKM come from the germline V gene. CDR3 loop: CASSLGTGKLEAFF. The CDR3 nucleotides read TGTGCCAGCAGTTTAGGGACAGGGAAGTTAGAAGCTTTCTTT.

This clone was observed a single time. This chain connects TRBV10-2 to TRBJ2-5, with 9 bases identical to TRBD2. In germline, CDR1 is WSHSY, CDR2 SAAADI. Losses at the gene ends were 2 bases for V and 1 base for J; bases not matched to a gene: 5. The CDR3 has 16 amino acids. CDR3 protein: CASSEPATSGQETQYF. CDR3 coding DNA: TGCGCCAGCAGTGAGCCTGCGACTAGCGGCCAAGAGACCCAGTACTTC.

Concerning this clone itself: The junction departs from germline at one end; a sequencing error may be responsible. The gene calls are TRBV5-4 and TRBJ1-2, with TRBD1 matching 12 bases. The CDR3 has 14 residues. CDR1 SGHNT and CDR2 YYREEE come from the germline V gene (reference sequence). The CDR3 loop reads CASSLGQGAYGYTF. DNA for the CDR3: TGTGCCAGCAGTTTGGGACAGGGGGCCTATGGCTACACCTTC.

CDR3 coding DNA: TGCGCCAGCAGCCAGGGCGGGGGGGGCGGAGATACGCAGTATTTT. It yields the protein CASSQGGGGGDTQYF. The rearrangement links TRBV4-1 to TRBJ2-3; 9 bases match TRBD2. Germline V gene lookup returns CDR1 MGHRA and CDR2 YSYEKL. V gave up 3 bases and J gave up 5 bases; unmatched junction bases: 6. The CDR3 consists of 15 residues.

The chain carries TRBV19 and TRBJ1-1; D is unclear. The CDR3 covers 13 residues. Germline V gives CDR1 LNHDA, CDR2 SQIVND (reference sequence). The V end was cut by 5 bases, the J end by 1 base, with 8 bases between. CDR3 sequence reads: CASSSRENTEAFF. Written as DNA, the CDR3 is TGTGCCAGTAGTTCACGGGAGAACACTGAAGCTTTCTTT.

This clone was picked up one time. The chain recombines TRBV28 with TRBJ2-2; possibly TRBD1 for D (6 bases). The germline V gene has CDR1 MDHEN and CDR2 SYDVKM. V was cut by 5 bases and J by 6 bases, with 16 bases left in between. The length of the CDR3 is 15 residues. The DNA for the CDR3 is TGTGCCAGCAGTCAATTCACAGGGTCGGCCGGGGAGCTGTTTTTT. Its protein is CASSQFTGSAGELFF.

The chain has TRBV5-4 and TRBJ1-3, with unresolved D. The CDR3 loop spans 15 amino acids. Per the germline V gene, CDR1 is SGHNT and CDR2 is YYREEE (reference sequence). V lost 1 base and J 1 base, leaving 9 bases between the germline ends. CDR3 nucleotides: TGTGCCAGCAGCTTGCAAGGAGTGTCTGGAAACACCATATATTTT. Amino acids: CASSLQGVSGNTIYF.

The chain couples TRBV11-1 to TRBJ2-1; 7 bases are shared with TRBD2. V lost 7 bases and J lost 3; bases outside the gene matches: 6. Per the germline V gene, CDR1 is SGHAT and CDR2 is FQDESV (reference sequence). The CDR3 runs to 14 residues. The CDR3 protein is CASMERGDYNEQFF. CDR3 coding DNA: TGTGCCAGCATGGAGCGGGGCGACTACAATGAGCAGTTCTTC. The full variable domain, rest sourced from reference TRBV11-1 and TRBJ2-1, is EAEVAQSPRYKITEKSQAVAFWCDPISGHATLYWYRQILGQGPELLVQFQDESVVDDSQLPKDRFSAERLKGVDSTLKIQPAELGDSAMYLCASMERGDYNEQFFGPGTRLTVL.

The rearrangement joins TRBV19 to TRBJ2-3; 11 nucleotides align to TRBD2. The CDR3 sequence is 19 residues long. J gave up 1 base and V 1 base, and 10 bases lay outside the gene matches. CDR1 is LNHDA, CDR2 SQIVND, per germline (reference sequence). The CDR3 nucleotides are TGTGCCAGTAGTATAGGGTTTAGCGGGGGGGCATTCGGCACAGATACGCAGTATTTT. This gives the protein CASSIGFSGGAFGTDTQYF.

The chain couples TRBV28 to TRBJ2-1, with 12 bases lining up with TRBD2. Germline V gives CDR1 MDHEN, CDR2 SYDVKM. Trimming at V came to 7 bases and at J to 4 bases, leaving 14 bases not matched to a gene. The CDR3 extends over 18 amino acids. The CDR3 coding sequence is TGTGCCAGCACCATTCCCCGACTAGCGGGGGAGGGTTACAATGAGCAGTTCTTC. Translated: CASTIPRLAGEGYNEQFF.

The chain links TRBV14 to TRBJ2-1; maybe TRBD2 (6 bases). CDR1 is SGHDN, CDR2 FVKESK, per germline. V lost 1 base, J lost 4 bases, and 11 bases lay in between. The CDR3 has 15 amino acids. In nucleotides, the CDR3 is TGTGCCAGCAGCCAAGGCGGGGCAAAATACAATGAGCAGTTCTTC. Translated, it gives CASSQGGAKYNEQFF.

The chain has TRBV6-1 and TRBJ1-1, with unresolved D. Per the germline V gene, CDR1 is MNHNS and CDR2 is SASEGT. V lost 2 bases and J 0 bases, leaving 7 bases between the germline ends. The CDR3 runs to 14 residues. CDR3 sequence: CASSEWPLNTEAFF. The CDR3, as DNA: TGTGCCAGCAGTGAATGGCCCCTGAACACTGAAGCTTTCTTT.

The DNA of the CDR3 is TGTGCCAGCAGCTTAGAGTCAGCGGGATCCGGGGAGCTGTTTTTT. This translates into CASSLESAGSGELFF. V and J are TRBV7-9 and TRBJ2-2, with 7 bases fitting TRBD2. Trimming took 1 base from V and 6 from J; bases not matched to a gene: 5. Germline V gene sequence: CDR1 SEHNR, CDR2 FQNEAQ (reference sequence). The CDR3 loop spans 15 amino acids. Using reference TRBV7-9 and TRBJ2-2 for the parts outside the CDR3, the full variable domain is DTGVSQNPRHKITKRGQNVTFRCDPISEHNRLYWYRQTLGQGPEFLTYFQNEAQLEKSRLLSDRFSAERPKGSFSTLEIQRTEQGDSAMYLCASSLESAGSGELFFGEGSRLTVL.

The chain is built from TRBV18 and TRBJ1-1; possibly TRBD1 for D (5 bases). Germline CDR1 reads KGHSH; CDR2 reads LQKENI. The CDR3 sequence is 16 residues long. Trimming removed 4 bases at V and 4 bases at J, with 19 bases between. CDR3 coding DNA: TGTGCCAGCTCACAGGGTCTGTGGGGGGGAGGCACTGAAGCTTTCTTT. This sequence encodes CASSQGLWGGGTEAFF.

CDR3 DNA: TGCGCCAGCAGCTGGGGGACTAGCGGGGGGGCGTTGGAGACCCAGTACTTC. This encodes CASSWGTSGGALETQYF. The chain links TRBV5-1 to TRBJ2-5; 16 positions agree with TRBD2. This CDR3 region has 17 residues. Germline CDR1 SGHRS, CDR2 YFSETQ. V was pared by 3 bases and J by 5 bases, with 7 bases of the junction left unmatched.

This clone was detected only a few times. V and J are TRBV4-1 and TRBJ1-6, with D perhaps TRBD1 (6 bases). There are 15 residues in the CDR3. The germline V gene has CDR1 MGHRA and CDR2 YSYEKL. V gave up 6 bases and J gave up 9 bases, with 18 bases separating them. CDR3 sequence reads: CASRYTGTISSPLHF. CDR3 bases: TGCGCCAGCAGGTATACCGGGACAATAAGTTCACCCCTCCACTTT.

CDR3 region: CASSWRGGAENQPQHF. The DNA for the CDR3 is TGTGCCAGCAGCTGGCGGGGGGGGGCGGAAAATCAGCCCCAGCATTTT. V and J are TRBV7-2 and TRBJ1-5; possibly TRBD1 for D (6 bases). The V gene lost 4 bases and the J gene lost 4 bases, with 17 bases spanning the gap. Germline V gene data show CDR1 as SGHTA and CDR2 as FQGNSA. The CDR3 length is 16 residues.

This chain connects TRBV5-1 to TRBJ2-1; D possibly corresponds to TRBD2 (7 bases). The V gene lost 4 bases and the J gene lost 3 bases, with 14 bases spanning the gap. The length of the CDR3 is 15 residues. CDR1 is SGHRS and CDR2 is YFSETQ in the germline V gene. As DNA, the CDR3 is TGCGCCAGCAGCCCGCTGGGGGGGCGCTACAATGAGCAGTTCTTC. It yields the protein CASSPLGGRYNEQFF.